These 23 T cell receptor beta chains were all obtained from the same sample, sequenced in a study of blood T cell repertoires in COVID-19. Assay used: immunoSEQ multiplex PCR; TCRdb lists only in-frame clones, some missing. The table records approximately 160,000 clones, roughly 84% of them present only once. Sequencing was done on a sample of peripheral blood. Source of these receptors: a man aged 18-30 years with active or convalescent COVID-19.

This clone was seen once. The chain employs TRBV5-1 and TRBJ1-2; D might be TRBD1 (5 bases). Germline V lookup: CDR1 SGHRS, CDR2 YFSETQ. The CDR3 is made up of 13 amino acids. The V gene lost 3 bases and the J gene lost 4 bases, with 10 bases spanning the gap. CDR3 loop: CASSSTAPYGYTF. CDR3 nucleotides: TGCGCCAGCAGCTCGACAGCCCCCTATGGCTACACCTTC. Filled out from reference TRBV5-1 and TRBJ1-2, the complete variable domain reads KAGVTQTPRYLIKTRGQQVTLSCSPISGHRSVSWYQQTPGQGLQFLFEYFSETQRNKGNFPGRFSGRQFSNSRSEMNVSTLELGDSALYLCASSSTAPYGYTFGSGTRLTVV.

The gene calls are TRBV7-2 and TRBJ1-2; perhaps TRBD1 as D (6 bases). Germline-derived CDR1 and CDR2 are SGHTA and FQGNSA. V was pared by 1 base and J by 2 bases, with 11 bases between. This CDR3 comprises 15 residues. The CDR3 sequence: CASSLEGDSNYGYTF. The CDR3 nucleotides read TGTGCCAGCAGCTTAGAGGGGGATTCGAACTATGGCTACACCTTC.

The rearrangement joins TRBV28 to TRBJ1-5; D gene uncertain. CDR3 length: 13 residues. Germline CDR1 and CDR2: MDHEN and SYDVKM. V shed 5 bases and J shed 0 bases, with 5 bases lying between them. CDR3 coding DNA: TGTGCCAGCAGTAGCTATAGCAATCAGCCCCAGCATTTT. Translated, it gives CASSSYSNQPQHF.

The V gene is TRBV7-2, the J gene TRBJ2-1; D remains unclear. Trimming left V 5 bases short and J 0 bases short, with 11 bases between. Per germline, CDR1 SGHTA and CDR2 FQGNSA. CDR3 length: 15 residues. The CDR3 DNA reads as TGTGCCAGCAGCCGTCCCCCTAGCTCCTACAATGAGCAGTTCTTC. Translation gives CASSRPPSSYNEQFF.

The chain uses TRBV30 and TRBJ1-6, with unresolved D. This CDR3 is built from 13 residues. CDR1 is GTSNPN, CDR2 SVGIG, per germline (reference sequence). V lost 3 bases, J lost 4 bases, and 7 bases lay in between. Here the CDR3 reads CAWRQSYNSPLHF. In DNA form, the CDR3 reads TGTGCCTGGAGACAGTCTTATAATTCACCCCTCCACTTT.

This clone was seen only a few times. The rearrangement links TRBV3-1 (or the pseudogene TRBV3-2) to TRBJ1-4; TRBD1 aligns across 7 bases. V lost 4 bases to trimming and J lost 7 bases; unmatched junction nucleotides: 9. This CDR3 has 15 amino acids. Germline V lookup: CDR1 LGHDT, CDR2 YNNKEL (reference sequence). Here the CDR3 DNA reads TGTGCCAGCAGCCCTAACAGGGGATTAGGTGAAAAACTGTTTTTT. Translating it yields CASSPNRGLGEKLFF.

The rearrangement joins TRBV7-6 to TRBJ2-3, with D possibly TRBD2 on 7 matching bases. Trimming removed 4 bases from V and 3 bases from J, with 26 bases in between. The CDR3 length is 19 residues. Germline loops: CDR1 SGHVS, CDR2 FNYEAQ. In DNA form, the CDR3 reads TGTGCCAGCAGCTCCTCCCCCGCCAGGTGGGGGGGCCGTACAGATACGCAGTATTTT. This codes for CASSSSPARWGGRTDTQYF.

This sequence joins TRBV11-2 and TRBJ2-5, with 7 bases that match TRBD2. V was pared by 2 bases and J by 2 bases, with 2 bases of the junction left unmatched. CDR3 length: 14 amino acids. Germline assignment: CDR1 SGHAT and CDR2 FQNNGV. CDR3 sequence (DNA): TGTGCCAGCAGCTTAAACGGGGGGCAAGAGACCCAGTACTTC. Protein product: CASSLNGGQETQYF. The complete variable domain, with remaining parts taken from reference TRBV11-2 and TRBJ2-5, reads EAGVAQSPRYKIIEKRQSVAFWCNPISGHATLYWYQQILGQGPKLLIQFQNNGVVDDSQLPKDRFSAERLKGVDSTLKIQPAKLEDSAVYLCASSLNGGQETQYFGPGTRLLVL.

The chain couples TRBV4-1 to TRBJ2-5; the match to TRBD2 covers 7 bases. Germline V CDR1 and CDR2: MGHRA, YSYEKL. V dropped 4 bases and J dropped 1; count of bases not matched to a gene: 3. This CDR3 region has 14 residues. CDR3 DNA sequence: TGCGCCAGCAGCCCTGGGAGGGCCCAAGAGACCCAGTACTTC. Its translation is CASSPGRAQETQYF.

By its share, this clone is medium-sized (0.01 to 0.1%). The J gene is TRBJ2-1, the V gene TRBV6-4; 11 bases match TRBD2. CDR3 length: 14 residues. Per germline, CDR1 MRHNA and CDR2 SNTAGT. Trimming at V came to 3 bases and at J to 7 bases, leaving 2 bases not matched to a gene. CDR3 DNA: TGTGCCAGCAGTGATAGCGGGGGGGCAAATGAGCAGTTCTTC. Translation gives CASSDSGGANEQFF.

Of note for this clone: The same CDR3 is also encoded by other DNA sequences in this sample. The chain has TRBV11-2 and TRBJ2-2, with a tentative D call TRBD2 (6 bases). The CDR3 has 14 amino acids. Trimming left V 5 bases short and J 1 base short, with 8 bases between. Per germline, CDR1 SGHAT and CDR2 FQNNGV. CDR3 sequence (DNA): TGTGCCAGCAGCCGGAGGGGGAACACCGGGGAGCTGTTTTTT. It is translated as CASSRRGNTGELFF.

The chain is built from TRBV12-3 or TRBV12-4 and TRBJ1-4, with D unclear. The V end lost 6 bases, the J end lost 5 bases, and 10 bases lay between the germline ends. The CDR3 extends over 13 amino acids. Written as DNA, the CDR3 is TGTGCCAGCAGGGCCAACAAAAATGAAAAACTGTTTTTT. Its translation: CASRANKNEKLFF.

This CDR3 is CSASGQGDYEQYF. The DNA of the CDR3 is TGCAGTGCTAGTGGACAGGGGGACTACGAGCAGTACTTC. The genes are TRBV20-1 and TRBJ2-7; 10 nucleotides match TRBD1. Germline values: CDR1 DFQATT, CDR2 SNEGSKA (reference sequence). Germline trimming cut 3 bases from V and 3 bases from J; bases unmatched to any gene: 2. The CDR3 runs to 13 residues.

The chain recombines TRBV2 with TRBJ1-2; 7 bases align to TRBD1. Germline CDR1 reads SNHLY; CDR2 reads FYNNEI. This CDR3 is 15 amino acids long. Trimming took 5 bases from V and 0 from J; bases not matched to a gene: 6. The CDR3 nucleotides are TGTGCCAGCAGTCTAGACAGGGCAACTAACTATGGCTACACCTTC. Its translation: CASSLDRATNYGYTF.

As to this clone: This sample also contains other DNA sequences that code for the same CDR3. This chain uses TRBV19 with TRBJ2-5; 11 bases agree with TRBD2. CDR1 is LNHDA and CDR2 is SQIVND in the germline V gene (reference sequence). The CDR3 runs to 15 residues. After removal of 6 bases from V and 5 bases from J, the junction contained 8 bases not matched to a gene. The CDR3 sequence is CASSLAGGPRETQYF. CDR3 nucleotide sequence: TGTGCCAGTAGCCTAGCGGGAGGCCCAAGGGAGACCCAGTACTTC. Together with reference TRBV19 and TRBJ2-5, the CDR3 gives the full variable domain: DGGITQSPKYLFRKEGQNVTLSCEQNLNHDAMYWYRQDPGQGLRLIYYSQIVNDFQKGDIAEGYSVSREKKESFPLTVTSAQKNPTAFYLCASSLAGGPRETQYFGPGTRLLVL.

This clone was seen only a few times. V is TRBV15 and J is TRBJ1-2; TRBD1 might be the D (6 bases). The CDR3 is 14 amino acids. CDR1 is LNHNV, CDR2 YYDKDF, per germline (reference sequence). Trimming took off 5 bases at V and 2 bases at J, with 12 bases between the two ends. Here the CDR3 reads CATSRGRGNYGYTF. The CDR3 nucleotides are TGTGCCACCAGCCGCGGGAGGGGGAACTATGGCTACACCTTC.

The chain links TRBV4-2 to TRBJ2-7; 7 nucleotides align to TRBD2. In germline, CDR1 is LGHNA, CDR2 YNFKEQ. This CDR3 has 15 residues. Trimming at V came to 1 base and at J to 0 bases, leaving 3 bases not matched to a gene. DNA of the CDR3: TGTGCCAGCAGCCAAGCCAGCGGGAACTCCTACGAGCAGTACTTC. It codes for CASSQASGNSYEQYF.

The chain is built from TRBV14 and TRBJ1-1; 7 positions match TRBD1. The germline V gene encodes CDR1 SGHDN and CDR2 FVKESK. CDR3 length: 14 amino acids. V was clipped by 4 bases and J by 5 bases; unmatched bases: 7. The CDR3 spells CASSRGGAETEAFF. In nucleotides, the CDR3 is TGTGCCAGCAGCCGAGGGGGCGCGGAGACTGAAGCTTTCTTT. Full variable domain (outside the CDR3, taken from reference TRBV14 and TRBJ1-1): EAGVTQFPSHSVIEKGQTVTLRCDPISGHDNLYWYRRVMGKEIKFLLHFVKESKQDESGMPNNRFLAERTGGTYSTLKVQPAELEDSGVYFCASSRGGAETEAFFGQGTRLTVV.

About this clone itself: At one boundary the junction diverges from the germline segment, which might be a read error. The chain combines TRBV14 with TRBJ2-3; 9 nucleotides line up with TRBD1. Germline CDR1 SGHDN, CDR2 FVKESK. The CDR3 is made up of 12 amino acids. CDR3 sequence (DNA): TGTGCCAGCAGCCAACCGGGACAGGGATTTCGGTTT. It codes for CASSQPGQGFRF.

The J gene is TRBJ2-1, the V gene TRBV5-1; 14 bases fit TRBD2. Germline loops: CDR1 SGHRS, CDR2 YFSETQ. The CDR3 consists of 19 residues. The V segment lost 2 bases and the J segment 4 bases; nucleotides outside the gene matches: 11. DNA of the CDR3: TGCGCCAGCAGCTTAAAAACCGGGACTAGCGGGAGTATTTACAATGAGCAGTTCTTC. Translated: CASSLKTGTSGSIYNEQFF.

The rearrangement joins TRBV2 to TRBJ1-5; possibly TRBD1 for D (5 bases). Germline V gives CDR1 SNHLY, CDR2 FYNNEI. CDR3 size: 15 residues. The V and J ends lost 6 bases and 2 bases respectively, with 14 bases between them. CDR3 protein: CASRWEGLGNQPQHF. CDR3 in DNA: TGTGCCAGCAGGTGGGAGGGGTTGGGCAATCAGCCCCAGCATTTT.

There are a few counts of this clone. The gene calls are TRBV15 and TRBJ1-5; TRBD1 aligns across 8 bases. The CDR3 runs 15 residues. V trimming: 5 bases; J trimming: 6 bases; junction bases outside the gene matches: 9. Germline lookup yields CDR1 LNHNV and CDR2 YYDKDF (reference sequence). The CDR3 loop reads CATSPRTGQGQPQHF. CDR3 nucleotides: TGTGCCACCAGCCCCCGGACAGGGCAGGGTCAGCCCCAGCATTTT.

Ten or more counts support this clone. CDR3 coding DNA: TGTGCCAGCAGGATACCGGGACAGTCCTACGAGCAGTACTTC. Translated, it gives CASRIPGQSYEQYF. The chain links TRBV6-5 to TRBJ2-7; 7 positions match TRBD1. The CDR3 covers 14 residues. Germline CDR1 and CDR2: MNHEY and SVGAGI. Trimming took 6 bases from V and 1 from J; bases not matched to a gene: 6.